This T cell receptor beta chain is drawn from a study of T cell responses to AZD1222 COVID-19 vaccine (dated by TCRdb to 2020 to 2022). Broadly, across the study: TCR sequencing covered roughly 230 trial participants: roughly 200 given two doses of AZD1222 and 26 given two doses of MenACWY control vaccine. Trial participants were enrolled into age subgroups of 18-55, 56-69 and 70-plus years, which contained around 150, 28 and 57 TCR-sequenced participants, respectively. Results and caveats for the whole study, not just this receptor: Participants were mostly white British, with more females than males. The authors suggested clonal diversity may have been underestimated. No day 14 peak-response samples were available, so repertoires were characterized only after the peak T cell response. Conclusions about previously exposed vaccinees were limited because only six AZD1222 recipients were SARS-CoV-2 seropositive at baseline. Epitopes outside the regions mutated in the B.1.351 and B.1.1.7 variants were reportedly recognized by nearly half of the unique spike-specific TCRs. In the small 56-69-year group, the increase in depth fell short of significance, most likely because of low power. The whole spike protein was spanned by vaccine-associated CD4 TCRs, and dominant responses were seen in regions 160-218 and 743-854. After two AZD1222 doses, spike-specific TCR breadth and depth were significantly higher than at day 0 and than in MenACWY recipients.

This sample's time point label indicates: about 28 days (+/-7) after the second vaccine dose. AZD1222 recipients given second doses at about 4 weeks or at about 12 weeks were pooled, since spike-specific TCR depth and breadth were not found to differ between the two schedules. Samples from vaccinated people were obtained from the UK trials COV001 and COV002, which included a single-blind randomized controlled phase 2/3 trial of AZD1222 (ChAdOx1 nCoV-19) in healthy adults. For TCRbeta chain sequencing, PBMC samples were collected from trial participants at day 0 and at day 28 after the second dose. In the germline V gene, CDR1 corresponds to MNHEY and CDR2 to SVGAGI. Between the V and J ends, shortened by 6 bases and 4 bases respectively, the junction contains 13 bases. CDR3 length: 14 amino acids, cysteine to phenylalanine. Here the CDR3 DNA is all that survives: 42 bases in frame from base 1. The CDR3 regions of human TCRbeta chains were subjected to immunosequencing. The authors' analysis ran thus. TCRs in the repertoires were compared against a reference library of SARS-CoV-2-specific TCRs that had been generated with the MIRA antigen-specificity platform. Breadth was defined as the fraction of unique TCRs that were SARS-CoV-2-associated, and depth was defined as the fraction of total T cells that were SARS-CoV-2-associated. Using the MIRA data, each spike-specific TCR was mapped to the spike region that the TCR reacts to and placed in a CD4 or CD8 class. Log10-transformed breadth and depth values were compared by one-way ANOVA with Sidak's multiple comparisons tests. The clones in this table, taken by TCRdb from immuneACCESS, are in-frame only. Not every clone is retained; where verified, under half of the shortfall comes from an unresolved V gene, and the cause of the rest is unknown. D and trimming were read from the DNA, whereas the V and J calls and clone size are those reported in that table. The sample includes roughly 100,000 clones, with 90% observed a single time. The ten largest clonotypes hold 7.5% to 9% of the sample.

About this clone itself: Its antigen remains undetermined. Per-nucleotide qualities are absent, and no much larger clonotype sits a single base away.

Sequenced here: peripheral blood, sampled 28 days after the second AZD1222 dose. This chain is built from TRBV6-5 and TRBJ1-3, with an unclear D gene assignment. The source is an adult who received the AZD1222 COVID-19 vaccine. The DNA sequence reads TGTGCCAGCAGCTACGGATCGGTCGGAAACACCATATATTTT. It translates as CASSYGSVGNTIYF.